The subject of this entry is one T cell receptor beta chain. Its target is not known. Generated by immunoSEQ multiplex PCR, the TCRdb table keeps only in-frame clones and is missing some. Here the sample spans some 120,000 clones, 84% being singletons. The entry originates in a study of T cell responses to AZD1222 COVID-19 vaccine. Study results and caveats: Spike as a whole was targeted by vaccine-associated CD4 TCRs, dominant at 160-218 and 743-854. Most donors were white British, females outnumbered males, and clonal diversity was possibly underestimated. Reports indicate that nearly half of spike-specific TCRs are directed at unmutated variant regions.

This CDR3 comprises 12 residues. From germline, CDR1 is MDHEN and CDR2 SYDVKM. The ends were cut back, 7 bases at V and 4 bases at J, with 8 bases in the middle. Here the sequenced sample was peripheral blood, taken 28 days after the second AZD1222 dose. V and J are TRBV28 and TRBJ1-5; the D is unclear. The TCR sequence derives from an adult who received the AZD1222 COVID-19 vaccine. In DNA, the CDR3 is TGTGCCAGCAATAGCGGTAATCAGCCCCAGCATTTT. It translates to CASNSGNQPQHF.